This section outlines one T cell receptor beta chain sequence together with its context. This entry belongs to a study of blood T cell repertoires in COVID-19. On the study more broadly: T cells, B-cell-depleted T cells, or PBMCs supplied cDNA or gDNA.

There are 15 residues in the CDR3. Germline V gene data show CDR1 as SGHDT and CDR2 as YYEEEE. Trimming took 4 bases from V and 4 from J; bases not matched to a gene: 4. Data came from immunoSEQ multiplex PCR; TCRdb stores just in-frame clones and leaves some out. The sample records 57,000 or so clones, approximately 79% being singletons. The TCR comes from a man aged 55 to 70 with acute or convalescent COVID-19. Sequenced sample: peripheral blood. The V gene is TRBV5-6, the J gene TRBJ2-3; 12 bases fit TRBD2. CDR3 in amino acids: CASSPLAGGADTQYF. For the CDR3, the DNA is TGTGCCAGCAGCCCGCTAGCGGGAGGGGCAGATACGCAGTATTTT.